These 21 T cell receptor beta chains originate from one sample sequenced in a study of T-cell memory formation after mild COVID-19. TCRdb redid the calling of the 5' RACE reads with MiXCR, one entry per CDR3 protein. The table lists some 30,000 distinct CDR3 sequences, 7.4% of them singletons. Sequenced sample: PBMCs or a T cell subset sorted from them (not recorded which). The source is an adult woman who had mild COVID-19 (a few samples of this study predate the infection). Cell type and time point are not known.

This clonotype was counted at least ten times. The rearrangement links TRBV29-1 to TRBJ2-3; 8 bases align to TRBD1. The germline CDR1 and CDR2 sequences are SQVTM and ANQGSEA. V was pared by 4 bases and J by 4 bases, with 7 bases of the junction left unmatched. CDR3 length: 14 residues. The CDR3 loop is CSVAGRGRSDTQYF. The CDR3 DNA follows: TGCAGCGTTGCGGGCAGGGGGCGGTCAGATACGCAGTATTTT.

The sample holds many counts of this clonotype. This sequence joins TRBV7-8 and TRBJ1-1, with a tentative D call TRBD1 (5 bases). The germline V and J ends were trimmed by 7 bases and 7 bases, with 16 bases remaining between them. This CDR3 has 13 amino acids. Germline V lookup: CDR1 SGHVS, CDR2 FQNEAQ. Here the CDR3 reads CASMFREGSEAFF. CDR3 bases: TGTGCCAGCATGTTCAGGGAAGGCAGTGAAGCTTTCTTT.

This clonotype was counted ten times or more. This chain uses TRBV5-1 with TRBJ2-2; TRBD2 aligns across 9 bases. This CDR3 spans 15 amino acids. V was pared by 2 bases and J by 1 base, with 0 bases of the junction left unmatched. Germline CDR1 SGHRS, CDR2 YFSETQ. The CDR3 nucleotides are TGCGCCAGCAGCTTACTAGCGGGGAACACCGGGGAGCTGTTTTTT. It codes for CASSLLAGNTGELFF.

The CDR3, as DNA: TGCAGTGCTAGCCAGGACAGGAAAGCTTTCTTT. Its protein is CSASQDRKAFF. This chain joins TRBV20-1 and TRBJ1-1; TRBD1 aligns across 7 bases. Germline trimming cut 3 bases from V and 9 bases from J; bases unmatched to any gene: 4. The CDR3 is made up of 11 amino acids. Per germline, CDR1 DFQATT and CDR2 SNEGSKA (reference sequence).

This clonotype was seen many times. The chain combines TRBV2 with TRBJ2-1, with 14 bases aligning to TRBD2. V lost 3 bases to trimming and J lost 6 bases; unmatched junction nucleotides: 1. The CDR3 has 15 residues. Germline lookup yields CDR1 SNHLY and CDR2 FYNNEI. The CDR3 DNA follows: TGTGCCAGCAGTGATGGGACTAGCGGGAGCAATGAGCAGTTCTTC. Translating it yields CASSDGTSGSNEQFF.

The table lists this clonotype with many counts. This chain links TRBV20-1 with TRBJ1-1; 7 bases are a match to TRBD1. J lost 8 bases, V lost 3 bases, and 3 bases had no gene match. This CDR3 region has 11 residues. CDR1 is DFQATT and CDR2 is SNEGSKA in the germline V gene (reference sequence). The CDR3 protein is CSASGTAEAFF. The CDR3 DNA is TGCAGTGCTAGTGGGACAGCAGAAGCTTTCTTT.

This clonotype has at least ten counts. The junction differs from germline at one of its ends, possibly a read error. V gene TRBV7-9 combines with J gene TRBJ2-5, with 7 bases fitting TRBD1. The CDR3 contains 16 residues. CDR1 and CDR2 from the germline V gene are SEHNR and FQNEAQ (reference sequence). The CDR3 loop reads CAGSLRGGEYQETQYF. The DNA of the CDR3 is TGTGCCGGCAGCTTACGAGGGGGCGAATATCAAGAGACCCAGTACTTC.

This clonotype was counted at least ten times. The chain carries TRBV29-1 and TRBJ2-3; no reliable D call. CDR1 and CDR2 from the germline V gene are SQVTM and ANQGSEA. CDR3 length: 11 residues. V was shortened by 5 bases and J by 9 bases, with 12 bases between the two germline ends. CDR3 sequence reads: CSVPVSSTQYF. CDR3 in DNA: TGCAGCGTTCCGGTTTCTTCAACGCAGTATTTT.

This clonotype was recorded many times. The chain employs TRBV19 and TRBJ2-7, with 7 bases fitting TRBD1. Germline assignment: CDR1 LNHDA and CDR2 SQIVND (reference sequence). Trimming at V came to 4 bases and at J to 2 bases, leaving 11 bases not matched to a gene. CDR3 length: 16 residues. The DNA for the CDR3 is TGTGCCAGTAGTACCTATCAGGGGGATAGTCCCTACGAGCAGTACTTC. Its translation: CASSTYQGDSPYEQYF.

At least ten counts were recorded for this clonotype. The chain employs TRBV7-2 and TRBJ2-3; no clear D. The V gene's germline CDR1 is SGHTA and CDR2 FQGNSA. This CDR3 is built from 13 residues. Trimming removed 2 bases from V and 3 bases from J, with 6 bases in between. The CDR3: CASSLILTDTQYF. The DNA for the CDR3 is TGTGCCAGCAGCTTAATCCTAACAGATACGCAGTATTTT.

This clonotype was counted at least ten times. The rearrangement joins TRBV6-2 or TRBV6-3 to TRBJ2-2, with 11 positions matching TRBD1. This CDR3 contains 15 residues. Trimming took 6 bases from V and 4 from J; bases not matched to a gene: 4. CDR1 MNHEY and CDR2 SVGEGT come from the germline V gene. The CDR3 coding sequence is TGTGCCAGCAGATCCGGGACAGGGGGCACCGGGGAGCTGTTTTTT. It encodes CASRSGTGGTGELFF.

This clonotype has ten or more counts. The chain is built from TRBV12-3 or TRBV12-4 and TRBJ2-1, with TRBD2 identical over 7 bases. The CDR3 consists of 15 residues. V trimming: 8 bases; J trimming: 3 bases; junction bases outside the gene matches: 10. The CDR3 bases are TGTGCCAGCGCGACTCTAGCGGCCCGCTACAATGAGCAGTTCTTC. Translating it yields CASATLAARYNEQFF.

Many counts were recorded for this clonotype. The chain joins TRBV7-9 to TRBJ2-3, with 14 bases aligning to TRBD2. J lost 4 bases, V lost 1 base, and 4 bases had no gene match. Per the germline V gene, CDR1 is SEHNR and CDR2 is FQNEAQ (reference sequence). There are 17 residues in the CDR3. The CDR3 nucleotides read TGTGCCAGCAGCTTAGGACTAGCGGGAGGGCCTGCAGATACGCAGTATTTT. Residues: CASSLGLAGGPADTQYF.

This clonotype has a count of ten or more. V is TRBV3-1 and J is TRBJ1-2; no clear D gene. With 2 bases removed from V and 0 bases from J, the gap between germline ends came to 19 bases. The CDR3 is 18 residues long. Germline V gives CDR1 LGHDT, CDR2 YNNKEL (reference sequence). CDR3 bases: TGTGCCAGCAGCCAACCATCAAGAGTCAGAGCCGCTAACTATGGCTACACCTTC. Amino acids: CASSQPSRVRAANYGYTF.

The sample holds many counts of this clonotype. The rearrangement uses TRBV24-1 and TRBJ1-2; D is undetermined. Germline lookup yields CDR1 KGHDR and CDR2 SFDVKD. The V and J ends lost 5 bases and 0 bases respectively, with 6 bases between them. The CDR3 contains 13 residues. Here the CDR3 reads CATSATSNYGYTF. In DNA, the CDR3 is TGTGCCACCAGTGCCACTTCTAACTATGGCTACACCTTC.

This clonotype has at least ten counts. The rearrangement uses TRBV9 and TRBJ1-5, with TRBD1 as a possible D gene (6 bases). This CDR3 spans 15 amino acids. Between the trimmed V and J ends, which lost 4 bases and 1 base, there was a span of 12 bases. Per the germline V gene, CDR1 is SGDLS and CDR2 is YYNGEE. The chain's CDR3 is CASSPTGTSNQPQHF. The CDR3 nucleotides are TGTGCCAGCAGCCCGACAGGCACAAGCAATCAGCCCCAGCATTTT.

In this sample, this clonotype turned up many times. The chain couples TRBV24-1 to TRBJ2-1, with TRBD1 as a possible D gene (5 bases). The length of the CDR3 is 12 residues. Trimming shortened V by 9 bases and J by 4 bases, and 9 bases separated the two germline ends. CDR1 KGHDR and CDR2 SFDVKD come from the germline V gene. The chain's CDR3 is CATSRQYNEQFF. CDR3 DNA sequence: TGTGCCACCTCACGACAGTACAATGAGCAGTTCTTC.

This chain uses TRBV11-3 with TRBJ2-1; 11 bases map to TRBD1. This CDR3 is built from 15 residues. With 5 bases clipped from V and 6 bases from J, the junction kept 6 bases outside the gene matches. CDR1 and CDR2 from the germline V gene are SGHNT and YENEEA. The CDR3 DNA reads TGTGCCAGCAGCCTACGGGGGACAGGGGGCAATGAGCAGTTCTTC. It encodes CASSLRGTGGNEQFF.

This clonotype was counted between two and nine times. V and J are TRBV2 and TRBJ2-1, with 11 nucleotides matching TRBD2. The CDR3 sequence is 18 residues long. J was trimmed by 2 bases and V by 4 bases; bases with no gene match: 10. In germline, CDR1 is SNHLY, CDR2 FYNNEI. CDR3 in DNA: TGTGCCAGCAGTGTCCTTAGCGGGAGGGCCGAACCCTACAATGAGCAGTTCTTC. Encoded protein: CASSVLSGRAEPYNEQFF.

This clonotype has ten or more counts. This chain joins TRBV12-3 or TRBV12-4 and TRBJ1-2; 12 bases fit TRBD1. Trimming cost V 6 bases and J 4 bases; bases outside gene matches: 6. The CDR3 contains 15 residues. Here the CDR3 reads CASSSGQGAVYGYTF. In nucleotides, the CDR3 is TGTGCCAGCAGCTCGGGACAGGGGGCGGTCTATGGCTACACCTTC.

The table lists this clonotype with many counts. J is TRBJ2-3 and V is TRBV13; 10 nucleotides align to TRBD2. The V gene end was trimmed by 5 bases and the J gene end by 7 bases; junction bases not matched to a gene: 9. CDR1 is PRHDT, CDR2 FYEKMQ, per germline (reference sequence). The CDR3 loop spans 15 amino acids. The CDR3: CASSPERGGRNTQYF. Here the CDR3 DNA reads TGTGCCAGCAGCCCCGAGCGGGGGGGCCGCAATACGCAGTATTTT.